The 21 T cell receptor beta chains presented below share a single source sample, sequenced in a study of Graves' ophthalmopathy and Graves' hyperthyroidism. Amplifying from RNA transcripts, the study obtained TCR beta CDR3 regions. Investigators did first-round RT-PCR with HTBI primers, then second-round multiplex PCR. MiXCR, run by TCRdb on the multiplex PCR reads, gives a single entry per CDR3 protein. This sample has more than 150,000 distinct CDR3 sequences, with more than 30% found just once. The sequenced sample was peripheral blood. The receptors shown here come from a woman aged 35 to 49 with Graves' ophthalmopathy.

Many counts were recorded for this clonotype. This rearrangement joins TRBV19 to TRBJ2-5; no firm D call. Germline V gene sequence: CDR1 LNHDA, CDR2 SQIVND (reference sequence). Trimming stripped 1 base from V and 5 bases from J, with 11 bases between. This CDR3 has 14 amino acids. The CDR3 reads CASSIVGARETQYF. The CDR3 coding sequence is TGTGCCAGTAGTATAGTTGGAGCTCGGGAGACCCAGTACTTC. Full variable domain (missing parts from reference TRBV19 and TRBJ2-5): DGGITQSPKYLFRKEGQNVTLSCEQNLNHDAMYWYRQDPGQGLRLIYYSQIVNDFQKGDIAEGYSVSREKKESFPLTVTSAQKNPTAFYLCASSIVGARETQYFGPGTRLLVL.

This clonotype was recorded many times. V usage is TRBV9 and J usage is TRBJ2-5, with 7 bases lining up with TRBD1. CDR1 and CDR2 (germline): SGDLS, YYNGEE. V was pared by 3 bases and J by 4 bases, with 12 bases of the junction left unmatched. The CDR3 totals 16 residues. CDR3 protein: CASSGGPTGMGETQYF. The CDR3 DNA reads as TGTGCCAGCAGCGGTGGACCGACAGGGATGGGAGAGACCCAGTACTTC.

The chain is built from TRBV11-3 and TRBJ1-1; no clear D gene. The CDR3 has 13 residues. Deletions cut 5 bases from V and 5 bases from J, with 12 bases between. Germline assignment: CDR1 SGHNT and CDR2 YENEEA. The CDR3 protein is CASSPTFGTEAFF. For the CDR3, the DNA is TGTGCCAGCAGCCCCACGTTCGGGACTGAAGCTTTCTTT.

This clonotype has a handful of counts. V gene TRBV4-3 combines with J gene TRBJ1-1, with a possible D match to TRBD1 (6 bases). The V end was cut by 1 base, the J end by 9 bases, with 24 bases between. There are 17 residues in the CDR3. The V gene's germline CDR1 is LGHNA and CDR2 YSLEER. CDR3 residues: CASSQALGARGGYKAFF. The CDR3, as DNA: TGCGCCAGCAGCCAAGCTTTGGGTGCACGAGGGGGGTATAAAGCTTTCTTT.

This chain links TRBV10-3 with TRBJ2-7; 7 bases are shared with TRBD2. The junction had 8 bases not matched to a gene; V was cut back by 2 bases and J by 4 bases. Germline-derived CDR1 and CDR2 are ENHRY and SYGVKD. This CDR3 has 15 residues. The chain's CDR3 is CAISEREAPLYEQYF. CDR3 sequence (DNA): TGTGCCATCAGTGAGCGGGAGGCCCCCCTGTACGAGCAGTACTTC.

This clonotype was observed many times. This chain joins TRBV28 and TRBJ1-6, with D tentatively TRBD1 (6 bases). CDR3 length: 15 residues. V shed 3 bases and J shed 5 bases, with 11 bases lying between them. The V gene's germline CDR1 is MDHEN and CDR2 SYDVKM. The CDR3, as DNA: TGTGCCAGCAGTTTTGCAGGGGCCAATAATTCACCCCTCCACTTT. The encoded protein is CASSFAGANNSPLHF.

The V gene is TRBV6-1, the J gene TRBJ2-2, with 12 bases aligning to TRBD2. V was clipped by 6 bases and J by 4 bases; unmatched bases: 3. This CDR3 spans 15 amino acids. Germline V gene data show CDR1 as MNHNS and CDR2 as SASEGT. CDR3 sequence reads: CASRRGLAGTGELFF. The CDR3 DNA sequence: TGTGCCAGCAGAAGGGGACTAGCGGGCACCGGGGAGCTGTTTTTT.

This clonotype was recorded many times. J is TRBJ1-2 and V is TRBV30; D gene uncertain. Looked up from germline, CDR1 is GTSNPN and CDR2 is SVGIG (reference sequence). Trimming left V 0 bases short and J 4 bases short, with 9 bases between. The CDR3 consists of 13 residues. The CDR3 DNA reads TGTGCCTGGAGTGTTTATGATACCTATGGCTACACCTTC. Translating gives CAWSVYDTYGYTF.

The table lists this clonotype with many counts. The CDR3 is CASSYGQGARNTEAFF. For the CDR3, the DNA is TGTGCCAGCAGTTACGGGCAGGGGGCGCGTAACACTGAAGCTTTCTTT. V usage is TRBV6-5 and J usage is TRBJ1-1; 8 bases agree with TRBD1. V lost 2 bases to trimming and J lost 2 bases; unmatched junction nucleotides: 7. Germline V CDR1 and CDR2: MNHEY, SVGAGI. This CDR3 is built from 16 residues.

In its sample, this clonotype was seen many times. This rearrangement joins TRBV2 to TRBJ2-7; D gene ambiguous. CDR1 is SNHLY, CDR2 FYNNEI, per germline. Trimming removed 2 bases at V and 7 bases at J, with 12 bases between. The CDR3 sequence is 13 residues long. As DNA, the CDR3 is TGTGCCAGCAGTGAACGGGTTTTGTGGGAGCAGTACTTC. Translated, it gives CASSERVLWEQYF.

The rearrangement links TRBV11-2 to TRBJ2-7; D is ambiguous. V was cut by 2 bases and J by 2 bases, with 13 bases left in between. Germline lookup yields CDR1 SGHAT and CDR2 FQNNGV. CDR3 length: 15 amino acids. CDR3: CASSLMIDAPYEQYF. CDR3 bases: TGTGCCAGCAGCTTAATGATAGACGCACCCTACGAGCAGTACTTC.

The chain is built from TRBV6-1 and TRBJ1-5; D gene ambiguous. V was clipped by 5 bases and J by 7 bases, with 12 bases between them. In germline, CDR1 is MNHNS, CDR2 SASEGT. The CDR3 length is 13 residues. CDR3 residues: CASSQDMGQPQHF. The CDR3 nucleotides read TGTGCCAGCAGTCAAGACATGGGACAGCCCCAGCATTTT.

There are a few counts of this clonotype. The chain employs TRBV9 and TRBJ1-1; 7 bases are shared with TRBD1. Germline loops: CDR1 SGDLS, CDR2 YYNGEE. J lost 5 bases, V lost 3 bases, and 10 bases had no gene match. The CDR3 consists of 15 residues. CDR3 residues: CASSARQGGETEAFF. The CDR3, as DNA: TGTGCCAGCAGCGCCCGACAGGGAGGGGAAACTGAAGCTTTCTTT.

This clonotype has a count of ten or more. The CDR3 spells CASSPPGGLAGEETQYF. The CDR3, as DNA: TGTGCCAGCAGCCCTCCTGGAGGACTAGCGGGGGAAGAGACCCAGTACTTC. V is TRBV5-8 and J is TRBJ2-5, with TRBD2 matching 13 bases. The CDR3 consists of 17 residues. Germline loops: CDR1 SGHTS, CDR2 YDEGEE. The ends lost 4 bases at V and 3 bases at J; junction bases unmatched: 9.

This clonotype was observed many times. V usage is TRBV18 and J usage is TRBJ1-1; TRBD1 might be the D (5 bases). V gave up 3 bases and J gave up 2 bases, with 10 bases separating them. Per germline, CDR1 KGHSH and CDR2 LQKENI. This CDR3 contains 14 residues. In DNA, the CDR3 is TGTGCCAGCTCACCCCCGGGGGTAAACACTGAAGCTTTCTTT. Translation: CASSPPGVNTEAFF.

The table lists this clonotype with many counts. The chain couples TRBV7-2 to TRBJ2-2, with TRBD2 matching over 9 bases. The V and J ends lost 0 bases and 4 bases, in that order; junction bases with no gene match: 3. CDR1 and CDR2 from the germline V gene are SGHTA and FQGNSA. CDR3 length: 16 amino acids. In DNA form, the CDR3 reads TGTGCCAGCAGCTTAGCGATAGCGGGAGTCACCGGGGAGCTGTTTTTT. Protein product: CASSLAIAGVTGELFF.

The chain links TRBV7-8 to TRBJ2-5; possible D gene TRBD2, 5 bases. Trimming stripped 4 bases from V and 2 bases from J, with 14 bases between. There are 15 residues in the CDR3. Germline V lookup: CDR1 SGHVS, CDR2 FQNEAQ. The CDR3 loop is CASSSPPGFQETQYF. The DNA of the CDR3 is TGTGCCAGCAGCTCACCACCGGGATTTCAAGAGACCCAGTACTTC.

J is TRBJ2-7 and V is TRBV28; 7 bases are a match to TRBD1. There are 14 residues in the CDR3. CDR1 and CDR2 (germline): MDHEN, SYDVKM. The J segment lost 3 bases and the V segment lost 5 bases, leaving 7 bases of the junction unmatched. DNA of the CDR3: TGTGCCAGCAGTCCGGGACAGCTCGGCTACGAGCAGTACTTC. Translating it yields CASSPGQLGYEQYF.

This clonotype was found many times. This chain joins TRBV20-1 and TRBJ2-2, with a tentative D call TRBD1 (6 bases). The CDR3 extends over 14 amino acids. Trimming left V 3 bases short and J 4 bases short, with 12 bases between. Per the germline V gene, CDR1 is DFQATT and CDR2 is SNEGSKA (reference sequence). The CDR3 DNA is TGCAGTGCTAGCGGCTGGGGGCCCACCGGGGAGCTGTTTTTT. As protein: CSASGWGPTGELFF.

This sequence joins TRBV30 and TRBJ2-7; TRBD2 might be the D (5 bases). V was cut by 0 bases and J by 7 bases, with 13 bases left in between. In germline, CDR1 is GTSNPN, CDR2 SVGIG (reference sequence). The CDR3 totals 13 residues. The CDR3 region is CAWSVTTIGEQYF. In nucleotides, the CDR3 is TGTGCCTGGAGTGTGACGACTATTGGGGAGCAGTACTTC. The full variable domain, rest sourced from reference TRBV30 and TRBJ2-7, is SQTIHQWPATLVQPVGSPLSLECTVEGTSNPNLYWYRQAAGRGLQLLFYSVGIGQISSEVPQNLSASRPQDRQFILSSKKLLLSDSGFYLCAWSVTTIGEQYFGPGTRLTVT.

The chain couples TRBV6-2 or TRBV6-3 to TRBJ2-7; D gene uncertain. The CDR3 has 13 amino acids. Germline V gene data show CDR1 as MNHEY and CDR2 as SVGEGT. CDR3 bases: TGTCCAGATTCGACCGCGGCCAGACCCGAGCAGTACTTC. It translates to CPDSTAARPEQYF.